A single sample is the source of the 26 T cell receptor beta chains below, sequenced in a study of T-cell reconstitution after alpha-beta-depleted transplantation in children. Unique molecular identifiers featured in how the TCRbeta library was prepared. Each CDR3 protein gets one entry after TCRdb re-called the PCR reads with MiXCR. The table includes hundreds of thousands of distinct CDR3 sequences, 9.5% to 15% detected once. Sample: PBMCs from the stem cell graft donor, taken from the stem cell graft. Source of these receptors: a human donor who donated a stem cell graft to a child with combined immunodeficiency.

This clonotype was detected only a few times. The V call is TRBV20-1, the J call TRBJ1-3, with TRBD1 matching over 7 bases. Germline trimming cut 6 bases from V and 2 bases from J; bases unmatched to any gene: 4. The CDR3 covers 13 residues. Germline CDR1 DFQATT, CDR2 SNEGSKA (reference sequence). CDR3 amino acids: CSAPGTAGNTIYF. CDR3 in DNA: TGCAGTGCGCCGGGGACAGCTGGAAACACCATATATTTT.

This clonotype was counted between two and nine times. The chain combines TRBV20-1 with TRBJ2-1; D not resolved. V lost 0 bases and J 2 bases, leaving 14 bases between the germline ends. CDR1 DFQATT and CDR2 SNEGSKA come from the germline V gene (reference sequence). This CDR3 spans 16 amino acids. CDR3 region: CSARDHTGSAYNEQFF. CDR3 bases: TGCAGTGCTAGAGATCACACGGGTTCGGCCTACAATGAGCAGTTCTTC.

The chain is built from TRBV28 and TRBJ1-5, with a weak D call TRBD1 (5 bases). Germline CDR1 reads MDHEN; CDR2 reads SYDVKM. The ends were cut back, 5 bases at V and 0 bases at J, with 14 bases in the middle. The CDR3 extends over 16 amino acids. CDR3 coding DNA: TGTGCCAGCAGTCCCGGAGGGACGGATAGCAATCAGCCCCAGCATTTT. Protein: CASSPGGTDSNQPQHF.

This clonotype was observed many times. The rearrangement joins TRBV28 to TRBJ2-1, with TRBD1 matching 11 bases. Germline lookup yields CDR1 MDHEN and CDR2 SYDVKM. V lost 3 bases and J lost 9; bases outside the gene matches: 1. This CDR3 comprises 13 residues. The CDR3 reads CASSLGQGGEQFF. For the CDR3, the DNA is TGTGCCAGCAGTTTGGGACAGGGGGGTGAGCAGTTCTTC.

This clonotype was seen many times. J is TRBJ2-5 and V is TRBV6-1; weak D call: TRBD1 (6 bases). The V and J ends lost 6 bases and 1 base respectively, with 15 bases between them. The germline CDR1 and CDR2 sequences are MNHNS and SASEGT. CDR3 length: 15 residues. CDR3 nucleotide sequence: TGTGCCAGCAGGGTCCGGGACACGATCCAAGAGACCCAGTACTTC. It translates to CASRVRDTIQETQYF.

The chain links TRBV28 to TRBJ2-1; 7 nucleotides line up with TRBD1. The CDR3 length is 15 residues. The V gene's germline CDR1 is MDHEN and CDR2 SYDVKM. Germline trimming cut 7 bases from V and 3 bases from J; bases unmatched to any gene: 9. CDR3 bases: TGTGCCAGCACTTTTTCAGGGGGAGTCTACAATGAGCAGTTCTTC. It yields the protein CASTFSGGVYNEQFF.

The chain has TRBV30 and TRBJ2-3; 7 nucleotides align to TRBD1. The V gene end was trimmed by 2 bases and the J gene end by 4 bases; junction bases not matched to a gene: 9. Germline CDR1 and CDR2: GTSNPN and SVGIG (reference sequence). The CDR3 length is 15 residues. This CDR3 reads CAWSPAGGRADTQYF. CDR3 DNA: TGTGCCTGGAGTCCCGCAGGGGGTCGGGCAGATACGCAGTATTTT. Full variable domain (outside the CDR3, taken from reference TRBV30 and TRBJ2-3): SQTIHQWPATLVQPVGSPLSLECTVEGTSNPNLYWYRQAAGRGLQLLFYSVGIGQISSEVPQNLSASRPQDRQFILSSKKLLLSDSGFYLCAWSPAGGRADTQYFGPGTRLTVL.

CDR3 amino acids: CASSPSPGTGGAGETQYF. In nucleotides, the CDR3 is TGTGCCAGCAGCCCCTCTCCCGGGACAGGGGGCGCAGGAGAGACCCAGTACTTC. This sequence joins TRBV11-1 and TRBJ2-5; the match to TRBD1 covers 12 bases. The CDR3 loop spans 18 amino acids. V shed 5 bases and J 4 bases; nucleotides not matched to a gene: 14. CDR1 is SGHAT, CDR2 FQDESV, per germline (reference sequence).

This clonotype has just a few counts. The chain couples TRBV6-2 or TRBV6-3 to TRBJ1-5; perhaps TRBD1 as D (6 bases). The CDR3 covers 15 residues. Deletions cut 8 bases from V and 1 base from J, with 15 bases between. Germline V gene lookup returns CDR1 MNHEY and CDR2 SVGEGT. For the CDR3, the DNA is TGTGCCAGCGGTGAGATGGGGGCAAGCAATCAGCCCCAGCATTTT. It codes for CASGEMGASNQPQHF.

This clonotype was counted only a few times. The V call is TRBV4-3, the J call TRBJ2-7; TRBD2 matches 10 bases. The J segment lost 2 bases and the V segment lost 1 base, leaving 5 bases of the junction unmatched. CDR3 length: 16 amino acids. Germline V gene lookup returns CDR1 LGHNA and CDR2 YSLEER. The CDR3 protein is CASSQGALAGTYEQYF. CDR3 bases: TGCGCCAGCAGCCAAGGGGCACTAGCGGGGACCTACGAGCAGTACTTC.

The chain joins TRBV10-3 to TRBJ2-7; the D is unclear. V was cut by 0 bases and J by 4 bases, with 10 bases left in between. The CDR3 consists of 14 residues. Germline assignment: CDR1 ENHRY and CDR2 SYGVKD. CDR3 in amino acids: CAISESTQIYEQYF. DNA for the CDR3: TGTGCCATCAGTGAGTCGACGCAGATTTACGAGCAGTACTTC.

The chain combines TRBV12-3 or TRBV12-4 with TRBJ1-4; 10 bases map to TRBD1. Germline trimming cut 7 bases from V and 4 bases from J; bases unmatched to any gene: 6. This CDR3 region has 15 residues. The CDR3 DNA sequence: TGTGCCAGCAACCGACAGGGGGCGGGTAATGAAAAACTGTTTTTT. The encoded protein is CASNRQGAGNEKLFF.

This clonotype was counted at least ten times. The chain is built from TRBV12-3 or TRBV12-4 and TRBJ2-3; 7 bases match TRBD1. J lost 0 bases, V lost 5 bases, and 5 bases had no gene match. CDR3 length: 15 residues. The CDR3 DNA reads as TGTGCCAGCAGTACCCACAGGGGTAGCACAGATACGCAGTATTTT. Its translation: CASSTHRGSTDTQYF.

This clonotype was counted only a few times. V gene TRBV3-1 combines with J gene TRBJ2-7, with D perhaps TRBD1 or TRBD2 (6 bases each). The CDR3 covers 13 residues. V lost 7 bases to trimming and J lost 0 bases, with 10 bases between them. In germline, CDR1 is LGHDT, CDR2 YNNKEL (reference sequence). As DNA, the CDR3 is TGTGCCAGCACCGGGGGCCGCTCCTACGAGCAGTACTTC. Translated: CASTGGRSYEQYF.

V gene TRBV3-1 combines with J gene TRBJ2-7; a weak D match, TRBD1 (5 bases). The CDR3 loop spans 18 amino acids. V was cut by 2 bases and J by 6 bases, with 26 bases left in between. The germline V gene encodes CDR1 LGHDT and CDR2 YNNKEL (reference sequence). The DNA of the CDR3 is TGTGCCAGCAGCCAAAGTCCCCCCAGGGAACCCTTCCCTCGCGAGCAGTACTTC. It specifies CASSQSPPREPFPREQYF.

This clonotype came up a few times. The V call is TRBV3-1, the J call TRBJ1-1, with D uncertain. Germline values: CDR1 LGHDT, CDR2 YNNKEL (reference sequence). The CDR3 is made up of 13 amino acids. V was pared by 1 base and J by 0 bases, with 3 bases between. The CDR3 loop reads CASSQVMNTEAFF. CDR3 coding DNA: TGTGCCAGCAGCCAAGTGATGAACACTGAAGCTTTCTTT.

The chain joins TRBV7-2 to TRBJ2-1, with 8 bases matching TRBD2. Germline lookup yields CDR1 SGHTA and CDR2 FQGNSA. The junction had 11 bases not matched to a gene; V was cut back by 7 bases and J by 3 bases. The length of the CDR3 is 16 residues. CDR3 sequence: CASTTTRTSFYNEQFF. In nucleotides, the CDR3 is TGTGCCAGCACCACTACCCGGACTAGCTTCTACAATGAGCAGTTCTTC.

The chain joins TRBV30 to TRBJ1-4; the D is unclear. The germline V and J ends were trimmed by 5 bases and 4 bases, with 14 bases remaining between them. The CDR3 has 14 residues. The V gene's germline CDR1 is GTSNPN and CDR2 SVGIG (reference sequence). The CDR3 nucleotides are TGTGCCTGGGCCAAGGCTCTCTTTAATGAAAAACTGTTTTTT. This codes for CAWAKALFNEKLFF.

The rearrangement joins TRBV6-4 to TRBJ2-1, with D tentatively TRBD1 (6 bases). The CDR3 totals 16 residues. In germline, CDR1 is MRHNA, CDR2 SNTAGT. The V and J ends lost 3 bases and 4 bases respectively, with 16 bases between them. CDR3 loop: CASSDGGGRRYNEQFF. CDR3 bases: TGTGCCAGCAGTGATGGGGGCGGACGCAGGTACAATGAGCAGTTCTTC.

This clonotype showed up just a few times. The chain joins TRBV19 to TRBJ2-3; tentatively, D is TRBD1 (6 bases). V was trimmed by 1 base and J by 5 bases, leaving 10 bases between them. The CDR3 runs to 14 residues. Germline V lookup: CDR1 LNHDA, CDR2 SQIVND (reference sequence). CDR3 nucleotide sequence: TGTGCCAGTAGTATAGCGGCAGGGGAAGATACGCAGTATTTT. It encodes CASSIAAGEDTQYF.

This clonotype was observed a handful of times. The CDR3 DNA reads as TGCAGTGCTTCGCCACCCGGACTAGCGGGATGGGGGGAGACCCAGTACTTC. Protein sequence: CSASPPGLAGWGETQYF. The chain recombines TRBV20-1 with TRBJ2-5, with 12 bases that match TRBD2. CDR3 length equals 17 residues. From germline, CDR1 is DFQATT and CDR2 SNEGSKA (reference sequence). Losses at the gene ends were 5 bases for V and 5 bases for J; bases not matched to a gene: 15.

This CDR3 reads CASSPVLAGSYNEQFF. The CDR3 nucleotides are TGCGCCAGCAGCCCCGTTTTAGCGGGCTCCTACAATGAGCAGTTCTTC. The V and J genes are TRBV5-1 and TRBJ2-1, with TRBD2 matching over 7 bases. The CDR3 is 16 residues long. The germline V gene encodes CDR1 SGHRS and CDR2 YFSETQ. V shed 4 bases, J shed 0 bases, and the junction held 7 bases outside the gene matches.

This clonotype was counted at least ten times. The chain joins TRBV5-4 to TRBJ2-5; perhaps TRBD1 as D (5 bases). Trimming cost V 5 bases and J 4 bases, with 18 bases left between them. The CDR3 runs 15 residues. The germline gives CDR1 SGHNT, CDR2 YYREEE (reference sequence). Here the CDR3 DNA reads TGTGCCAGCAGTGATGACCCAGGGTCCGTAGAGACCCAGTACTTC. This translates into CASSDDPGSVETQYF.

Ten or more counts support this clonotype. The chain combines TRBV29-1 with TRBJ2-7; 9 nucleotides agree with TRBD1. The germline gives CDR1 SQVTM, CDR2 ANQGSEA. The CDR3 sequence is 15 residues long. J was trimmed by 0 bases and V by 1 base; bases with no gene match: 4. CDR3: CSVEGHRGLSYEQYF. In DNA, the CDR3 is TGCAGCGTTGAAGGTCACAGGGGGCTCTCCTACGAGCAGTACTTC.

The V and J genes are TRBV7-3 and TRBJ2-7, with 7 bases matching TRBD2. The CDR3 sequence is 15 residues long. The J segment lost 2 bases and the V segment lost 3 bases, leaving 7 bases of the junction unmatched. Germline V gene lookup returns CDR1 SGHTA and CDR2 FQGTGA. CDR3 sequence: CASSFSGGNPYEQYF. CDR3 DNA: TGTGCCAGCAGCTTTTCCGGGGGGAATCCCTACGAGCAGTACTTC.

The V and J genes are TRBV4-1 and TRBJ2-5; D could derive from TRBD1 or TRBD2 (5 bases each). V was cut by 4 bases and J by 4 bases, with 19 bases left in between. The CDR3 sequence is 16 residues long. Germline CDR1 MGHRA, CDR2 YSYEKL. The DNA of the CDR3 is TGCGCCAGCAGCCGATCGGGGCCCCTGATTAGAGAGACCCAGTACTTC. It is translated as CASSRSGPLIRETQYF.